These 9 T cell receptor beta chains were sequenced from one sample in a study of vaccination effects on CD4 cells after COVID-19. Before sequencing, viral peptide pools were used by the ViraFEST assay to expand antigen-specific CD4+ T cells. The authors isolated CD4+ T cells after ten to eleven days of culture. Participants received two doses of either the BNT162b2 or mRNA-1273 vaccine. Generated by immunoSEQ multiplex PCR, the TCRdb table keeps only in-frame clones and is missing some. Of over 50,000 clones in the sample, roughly 72% were seen once. The antigens of these receptors remain unknown. This specimen was CD4+ T cells from PBMCs cultured with HCoV-229E spike peptides, taken after COVID-19 vaccination. The receptors shown here come from a human donor who received a COVID-19 vaccine.

The chain uses TRBV5-1 and TRBJ1-3; no clear D. Per the germline V gene, CDR1 is SGHRS and CDR2 is YFSETQ. The CDR3 loop spans 14 amino acids. Trimming stripped 5 bases from V and 1 base from J, with 10 bases between. This chain's CDR3 is CASRLDSSGNTIYF. In DNA, the CDR3 is TGCGCCAGCAGGCTTGACTCGTCTGGAAACACCATATATTTT.

The J gene is TRBJ1-3, the V gene TRBV5-1; D gene ambiguous. Germline V gene lookup returns CDR1 SGHRS and CDR2 YFSETQ. V lost 4 bases to trimming and J lost 2 bases, with 13 bases between them. The CDR3 contains 15 residues. CDR3 sequence (DNA): TGCGCCAGCAGCCGGACGGTAGGGACTGGAAACACCATATATTTT. It codes for CASSRTVGTGNTIYF. The full variable domain, completed using reference TRBV5-1 and TRBJ1-3, is KAGVTQTPRYLIKTRGQQVTLSCSPISGHRSVSWYQQTPGQGLQFLFEYFSETQRNKGNFPGRFSGRQFSNSRSEMNVSTLELGDSALYLCASSRTVGTGNTIYFGEGSWLTVV.

The chain uses TRBV4-2 and TRBJ1-1; D perhaps matches TRBD1 (5 bases). The CDR3 is 16 residues long. Germline V gives CDR1 LGHNA, CDR2 YNFKEQ. Trimming removed 5 bases from V and 3 bases from J, with 19 bases in between. CDR3 DNA: TGTGCCAGCAGCTTACGACAGCCACCCCTCTACACTGAAGCTTTCTTT. As protein: CASSLRQPPLYTEAFF.

The chain couples TRBV18 to TRBJ2-7; D tentatively reads TRBD1 or TRBD2 (5 bases each). The CDR3 extends over 14 amino acids. Germline values: CDR1 KGHSH, CDR2 LQKENI. Deletions cut 3 bases from V and 3 bases from J, with 12 bases between. The CDR3 sequence: CASSPGTGNYEQYV. Here the CDR3 DNA reads TGTGCCAGCTCACCCGGGACGGGAAACTACGAGCAGTACGTC.

This chain joins TRBV5-1 and TRBJ2-5; a weak D match, TRBD1 (5 bases). Germline assignment: CDR1 SGHRS and CDR2 YFSETQ. The CDR3 has 15 residues. Trimming removed 0 bases from V and 1 base from J, with 10 bases in between. DNA of the CDR3: TGCGCCAGCAGCTTGGTAGGCCAGGGCCAAGAGACCCAGTACTTC. Translation gives CASSLVGQGQETQYF.

The chain carries TRBV6-4 and TRBJ1-1, with 7 positions matching TRBD1. V gave up 2 bases and J gave up 11 bases; unmatched junction bases: 14. This CDR3 is built from 15 residues. Germline CDR1 reads MRHNA; CDR2 reads SNTAGT. This CDR3 is CASSDGGTANRGAFF. CDR3 DNA: TGTGCCAGCAGTGACGGAGGGACAGCTAACCGAGGGGCTTTCTTT.

The DNA of the CDR3 is TGTGCCAGCAGCCGGTCCGTACAAACAAATCAGCCCCAGCATTTT. Translating gives CASSRSVQTNQPQHF. V and J are TRBV5-5 and TRBJ1-5, with unresolved D. Trimming left V 4 bases short and J 4 bases short, with 15 bases between. CDR3 length: 15 residues. Germline V gene lookup returns CDR1 SGHKS and CDR2 YYEKEE (reference sequence).

V is TRBV30 and J is TRBJ1-4, with 7 bases lining up with TRBD1. V shed 1 base and J 7 bases; nucleotides not matched to a gene: 9. CDR3 size: 15 residues. Looked up from germline, CDR1 is GTSNPN and CDR2 is SVGIG (reference sequence). The CDR3 sequence: CAWSAWGQLGEKLFF. CDR3 in DNA: TGTGCCTGGAGTGCCTGGGGACAGTTGGGTGAAAAACTGTTTTTT. The whole variable domain, filled in from reference TRBV30 and TRBJ1-4, reads SQTIHQWPATLVQPVGSPLSLECTVEGTSNPNLYWYRQAAGRGLQLLFYSVGIGQISSEVPQNLSASRPQDRQFILSSKKLLLSDSGFYLCAWSAWGQLGEKLFFGSGTQLSVL.

The chain carries TRBV29-1 and TRBJ2-3; D not resolved. Germline lookup yields CDR1 SQVTM and CDR2 ANQGSEA. V lost 1 base and J lost 1, with 9 bases in between. This CDR3 contains 14 residues. CDR3 region: CSVEGDSGTDTQYF. CDR3 sequence (DNA): TGCAGCGTTGAAGGGGATTCCGGCACAGATACGCAGTATTTT.